This T cell receptor (beta chain) was identified in a study of post-analysis software for immune sequencing data. The wider study: The disease courses covered relapsing-remitting, secondary progressive and progressive-relapsing multiple sclerosis.

Study results and limitations: Samples prepared in the same batch strongly co-clustered by F measure. The normalized Chao1 diversity of multiple sclerosis patients was significantly lower than that of controls. Compared with controls, patients had more of 4 to 6 TRBV segments, including TRBV5-6, TRBV5-1 and TRBV20-1.

With respect to this clonotype: Its specificity is unknown.

Trimming took off 5 bases at V and 2 bases at J, with 12 bases between the two ends. From germline, CDR1 is SNHLY and CDR2 FYNNEI. The CDR3 sequence is 14 residues long. Prepared libraries of TCR beta cDNA carried unique molecular identifiers. A single record per CDR3 protein comes from TCRdb applying MiXCR to the PCR reads. This table has around 770,000 distinct CDR3 sequences, around 42% appearing once. J is TRBJ2-5 and V is TRBV2; D is uncertain. The sequenced sample was blood. The source of this sequence is a girl aged 10 to 17 with multiple sclerosis. The CDR3 here is CASSQTFPQETQYF. The CDR3, as DNA: TGTGCCAGCAGTCAAACCTTCCCACAAGAGACCCAGTACTTC.